This TCR beta chain was profiled in a study of cytomegalovirus exposure and HLA in healthy donors. The study ran its PCR with 60 Vbeta and 13 Jbeta primers. The table came from immunoSEQ multiplex PCR; TCRdb's copy has only in-frame clones and leaves some out. This sample's table reports about 52,000 clones. Worth noting for this clone: Its antigen is not known.

Germline V gives CDR1 SGHRS, CDR2 YFSETQ. CDR3 length: 15 amino acids. The V segment lost 0 bases and the J segment 6 bases; nucleotides outside the gene matches: 7. Study results and limitations: Donors belonging to an Asian-associated ancestry cluster reportedly showed fewer N-insertions in productive TCRs than the roughly 680-donor mean, according to what a later analysis found.

Sequenced: PBMCs. The chain has TRBV5-1 and TRBJ2-7, with 9 bases aligning to TRBD2. The clonotype originates from a woman in her fifties or sixties in good health and CMV-seropositive. The CDR3 sequence is CASSLGVAGDIEQYF. CDR3 nucleotide sequence: TGCGCCAGCAGCTTGGGAGTAGCGGGGGATATCGAGCAGTACTTC.